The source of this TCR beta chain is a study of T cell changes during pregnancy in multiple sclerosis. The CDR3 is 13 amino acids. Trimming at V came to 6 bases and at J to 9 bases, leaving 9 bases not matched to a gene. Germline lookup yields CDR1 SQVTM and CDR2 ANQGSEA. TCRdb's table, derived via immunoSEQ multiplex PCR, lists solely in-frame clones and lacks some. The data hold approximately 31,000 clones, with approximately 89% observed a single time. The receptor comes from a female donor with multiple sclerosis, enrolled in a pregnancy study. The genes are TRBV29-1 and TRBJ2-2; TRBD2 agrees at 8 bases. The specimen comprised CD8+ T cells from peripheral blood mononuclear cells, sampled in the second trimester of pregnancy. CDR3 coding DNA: TGCAGCGTCTCCGGGGGGGAGCCACGGGAGCTGTTTTTT. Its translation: CSVSGGEPRELFF.